What follows are 12 T cell receptor beta chains derived from one specimen sequenced in a study of cytomegalovirus exposure and HLA in healthy donors. PCR primers comprised 60 Vbeta and 13 Jbeta primers. Profiled with immunoSEQ multiplex PCR; TCRdb holds only in-frame clones, not every one. The sample has some 130,000 clones, about 74% seen once. The sample comprised PBMCs. Receptor source: a man in his forties in good health and CMV-seronegative.

The chain employs TRBV28 and TRBJ2-5; TRBD1 matches 7 bases. This CDR3 is built from 13 residues. Germline loops: CDR1 MDHEN, CDR2 SYDVKM. J was trimmed by 3 bases and V by 4 bases; bases with no gene match: 2. The CDR3 DNA is TGTGCCAGCAGTTCGGGACAGAAAGAGACCCAGTACTTC. It translates to CASSSGQKETQYF.

Note on this clone: Other nucleotide sequences from this sample produce the same CDR3. J is TRBJ1-5 and V is TRBV30, with 8 bases lining up with TRBD1. The germline gives CDR1 GTSNPN, CDR2 SVGIG (reference sequence). V lost 0 bases to trimming and J lost 7 bases; unmatched junction nucleotides: 2. The CDR3 extends over 13 amino acids. CDR3 DNA sequence: TGTGCCTGGAGTGTACAGGGGGACCAGCCCCAGCATTTT. Amino acids: CAWSVQGDQPQHF.

The V gene is TRBV11-2, the J gene TRBJ2-7; TRBD1 might be the D (6 bases). The CDR3 spans 14 residues. The ends were cut back, 2 bases at V and 2 bases at J, with 10 bases in the middle. CDR1 is SGHAT and CDR2 is FQNNGV in the germline V gene. In DNA form, the CDR3 reads TGTGCCAGCAGCTTATCGGCAGGGGCCTACGAGCAGTACTTC. Protein product: CASSLSAGAYEQYF.

This sequence joins TRBV28 and TRBJ1-1, with D uncertain. V lost 6 bases and J lost 5, with 19 bases in between. CDR3 length: 15 residues. Germline V CDR1 and CDR2: MDHEN, SYDVKM. The CDR3 reads CASSLHSGGETEAFF. For the CDR3, the DNA is TGTGCCAGCAGCTTGCATTCCGGTGGGGAGACTGAAGCTTTCTTT.

V is TRBV18 and J is TRBJ1-1; D may be TRBD1 (5 bases). The CDR3 runs 14 residues. CDR1 is KGHSH, CDR2 LQKENI, per germline. The V gene lost 3 bases and the J gene lost 1 base, with 9 bases spanning the gap. The CDR3 DNA reads as TGTGCCAGCTCACCCCAGGGCGGGAACACTGAAGCTTTCTTT. As protein: CASSPQGGNTEAFF.

This sequence joins TRBV28 and TRBJ1-5, with 9 positions matching TRBD1. The junction had 11 bases not matched to a gene; V was cut back by 7 bases and J by 4 bases. Germline CDR1 and CDR2: MDHEN and SYDVKM. The CDR3 is made up of 16 amino acids. The CDR3 coding sequence is TGTGCCAGCACCACCACCGGGACAGGGCTTAATCAGCCCCAGCATTTT. Translating gives CASTTTGTGLNQPQHF.

This clone appeared once. V is TRBV5-1 and J is TRBJ2-2; the match to TRBD1 covers 9 bases. The CDR3 loop spans 18 amino acids. The V segment lost 4 bases and the J segment 1 base; nucleotides outside the gene matches: 11. In germline, CDR1 is SGHRS, CDR2 YFSETQ. The CDR3 bases are TGCGCCAGCAGCCAGCCGTCACAGGGGGCGAAGAACACCGGGGAGCTGTTTTTT. The encoded protein is CASSQPSQGAKNTGELFF.

The rearrangement joins TRBV29-1 to TRBJ2-1, with D possibly matching TRBD1 (5 bases). V lost 7 bases to trimming and J lost 9 bases, with 16 bases between them. This CDR3 comprises 12 residues. The germline V gene encodes CDR1 SQVTM and CDR2 ANQGSEA. The CDR3 coding sequence is TGCAGCGCCCGACAGCGAGTGAGTGAGCAGTTCTTC. Encoded protein: CSARQRVSEQFF.

In regard to this clone: Germline and junction disagree at one end, which may indicate a read error. The chain has TRBV7-9 and TRBJ2-1; 12 nucleotides agree with TRBD2. Germline V gives CDR1 SEHNR, CDR2 FQNEAQ (reference sequence). The CDR3 extends over 18 amino acids. CDR3 amino acids: CSSRAGLAGLERYNEQFF. The CDR3 region has the DNA TGTTCCAGCAGAGCGGGACTAGCGGGCCTCGAGCGCTACAATGAGCAGTTCTTC.

The rearrangement links TRBV19 to TRBJ2-2; the match to TRBD1 covers 9 bases. V lost 7 bases to trimming and J lost 0 bases; unmatched junction nucleotides: 15. The germline V gene encodes CDR1 LNHDA and CDR2 SQIVND (reference sequence). This CDR3 is 19 amino acids long. The CDR3 is CASKSAPGQGRSNTGELFF. CDR3 coding DNA: TGTGCCAGTAAAAGTGCTCCCGGACAGGGGAGATCGAACACCGGGGAGCTGTTTTTT.

The CDR3 loop reads CAWSLWTSKIEQFF. As DNA, the CDR3 is TGTGCCTGGAGTCTGTGGACTAGTAAGATTGAGCAGTTCTTC. This sequence joins TRBV30 and TRBJ2-1, with 7 positions matching TRBD2. CDR1 GTSNPN and CDR2 SVGIG come from the germline V gene (reference sequence). The length of the CDR3 is 14 residues. J was trimmed by 9 bases and V by 2 bases; bases with no gene match: 10.

This chain connects TRBV6-5 to TRBJ2-3, with TRBD2 matching 12 bases. J was trimmed by 5 bases and V by 3 bases; bases with no gene match: 6. The germline gives CDR1 MNHEY, CDR2 SVGAGI. CDR3 size: 16 residues. The CDR3 sequence is CASSYLAGGGRDTQYF. DNA of the CDR3: TGTGCCAGCAGTTATCTAGCGGGAGGGGGGAGAGATACGCAGTATTTT.